These T cell receptor beta chains were read from a single sample in a study of technical replicates of blood from a handful of donors. The table came from immunoSEQ multiplex PCR; TCRdb's copy has only in-frame clones and leaves some out. The table shows around 72,000 clones, with less than 99% occurring only once. Source material: T cells isolated from PBMCs. Receptors originate from a human donor in good health. The conserved cysteine and the conserved F or W are not part of the CDR3 here.

j_call	v_call	cdr3_aa
TRBJ2-1	TRBV5-6	ASSLLDREDEQF
TRBJ1-4	TRBV9	ASSGGTALNEKLF
TRBJ2-2	TRBV5-1	ASSSTSGANTGELF
TRBJ2-7	TRBV4-2	ASSQTIQGTYEQY
TRBJ1-1	TRBV30	ALTGLTEAF
TRBJ2-1	TRBV10-3	AISESANNEQF
TRBJ2-7	TRBV7-8	ASSSLGTGDHEQY
TRBJ2-3	TRBV27	ASSAPPGQGTDTQY
TRBJ2-5	TRBV4-3	ASSQQREIETQY
TRBJ1-1	TRBV19	ASVMGGLKDTEAF
TRBJ2-3	TRBV5-1	ASGLGGASTDTQY
TRBJ2-7	TRBV27	ASSFSIGGGSYEQY
TRBJ2-5	TRBV28	ATNLGTSGSKTQY
TRBJ2-3	TRBV7-7	ASSLGPSSDTQY
TRBJ2-7	TRBV9	ASSVERLAGAYEQY
TRBJ2-7	TRBV7-8	ASSYRVLDEQY
TRBJ1-1	TRBV7-9	ASSPKTGAYGAF